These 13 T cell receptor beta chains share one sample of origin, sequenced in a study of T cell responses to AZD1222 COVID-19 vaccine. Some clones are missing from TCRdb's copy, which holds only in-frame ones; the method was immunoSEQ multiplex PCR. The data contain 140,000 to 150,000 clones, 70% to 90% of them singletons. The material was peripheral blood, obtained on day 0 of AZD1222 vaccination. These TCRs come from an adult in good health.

The CDR3 region has the DNA TGTGCCAGCAGCCCATGGGACAGGGTGTTATATGGCTACACCTTC. Translation gives CASSPWDRVLYGYTF. V usage is TRBV5-4 and J usage is TRBJ1-2, with 9 bases lining up with TRBD1. After removal of 4 bases from V and 5 bases from J, the junction contained 9 bases not matched to a gene. Germline V gives CDR1 SGHNT, CDR2 YYREEE (reference sequence). The CDR3 runs 15 residues.

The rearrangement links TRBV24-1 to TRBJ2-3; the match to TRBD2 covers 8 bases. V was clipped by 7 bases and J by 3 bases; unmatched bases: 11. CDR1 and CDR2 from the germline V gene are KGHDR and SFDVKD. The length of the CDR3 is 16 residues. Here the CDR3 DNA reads TGTGCCACCAGAGGAGGTAGCGGGGAAGGAACAGATACGCAGTATTTT. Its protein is CATRGGSGEGTDTQYF.

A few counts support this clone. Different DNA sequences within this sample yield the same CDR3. The chain's CDR3 is CASSRDSSTDTQYF. The CDR3 nucleotides read TGTGCCAGCAGCAGGGACAGCAGCACAGATACGCAGTATTTT. The chain has TRBV7-3 and TRBJ2-3; 7 bases map to TRBD1. The J segment lost 0 bases and the V segment lost 5 bases, leaving 2 bases of the junction unmatched. CDR1 and CDR2 (germline): SGHTA, FQGTGA. The CDR3 spans 14 residues.

The CDR3 region has the DNA TGTGCCAGTAGTGCCTGGGGGCGGGGGTCTACTGAAGAGCAGTTCTTC. Translation gives CASSAWGRGSTEEQFF. The rearrangement joins TRBV19 to TRBJ2-1; tentative D call: TRBD2 (7 bases). The CDR3 runs 16 residues. CDR1 and CDR2 (germline): LNHDA, SQIVND (reference sequence). The ends were cut back, 5 bases at V and 10 bases at J, with 24 bases in the middle.

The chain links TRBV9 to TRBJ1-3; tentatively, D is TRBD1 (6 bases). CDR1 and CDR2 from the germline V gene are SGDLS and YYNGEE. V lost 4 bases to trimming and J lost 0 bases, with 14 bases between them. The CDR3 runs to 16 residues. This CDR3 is CASSLTSGASGNTIYF. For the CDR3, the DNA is TGTGCCAGCAGCCTAACCTCAGGGGCCTCTGGAAACACCATATATTTT.

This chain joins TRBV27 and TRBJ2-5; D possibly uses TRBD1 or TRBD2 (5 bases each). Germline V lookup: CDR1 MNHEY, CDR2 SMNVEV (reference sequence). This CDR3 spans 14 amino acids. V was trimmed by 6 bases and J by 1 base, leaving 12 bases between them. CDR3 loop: CASSPRGSQETQYF. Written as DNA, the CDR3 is TGTGCCAGCAGCCCTCGGGGCAGCCAAGAGACCCAGTACTTC.

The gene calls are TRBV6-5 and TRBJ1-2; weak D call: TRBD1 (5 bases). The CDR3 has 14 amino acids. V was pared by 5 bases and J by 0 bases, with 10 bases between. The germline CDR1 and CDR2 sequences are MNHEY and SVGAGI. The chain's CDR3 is CASSRQQANYGYTF. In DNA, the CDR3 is TGTGCCAGCAGTCGACAACAGGCTAACTATGGCTACACCTTC.

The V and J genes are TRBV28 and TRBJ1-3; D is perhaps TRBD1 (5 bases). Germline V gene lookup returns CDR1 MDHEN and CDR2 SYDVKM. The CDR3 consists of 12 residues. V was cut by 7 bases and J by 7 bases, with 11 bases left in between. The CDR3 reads CASNGGRNTIYF. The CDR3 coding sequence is TGTGCCAGCAATGGGGGAAGGAACACCATATATTTT.

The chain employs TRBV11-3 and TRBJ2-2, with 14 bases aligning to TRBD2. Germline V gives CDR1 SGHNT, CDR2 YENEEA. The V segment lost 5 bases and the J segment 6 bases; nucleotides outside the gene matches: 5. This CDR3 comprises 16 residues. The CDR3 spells CASSKGLAGVAGELFF. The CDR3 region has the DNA TGTGCCAGCAGCAAGGGACTAGCGGGGGTTGCCGGGGAGCTGTTTTTT.

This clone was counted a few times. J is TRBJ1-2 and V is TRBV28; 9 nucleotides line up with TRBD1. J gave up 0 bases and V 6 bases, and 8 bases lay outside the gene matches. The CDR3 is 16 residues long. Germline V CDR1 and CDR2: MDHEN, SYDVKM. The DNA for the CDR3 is TGTGCCAGCAGCACGGACAGGGGTAGGGCTAACTATGGCTACACCTTC. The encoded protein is CASSTDRGRANYGYTF.

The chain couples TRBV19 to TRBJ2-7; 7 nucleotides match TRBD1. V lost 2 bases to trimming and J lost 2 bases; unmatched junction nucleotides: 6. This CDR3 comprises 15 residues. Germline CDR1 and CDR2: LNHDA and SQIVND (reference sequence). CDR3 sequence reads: CASSIRGQTTYEQYF. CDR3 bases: TGTGCCAGTAGTATAAGGGGACAGACCACCTACGAGCAGTACTTC.

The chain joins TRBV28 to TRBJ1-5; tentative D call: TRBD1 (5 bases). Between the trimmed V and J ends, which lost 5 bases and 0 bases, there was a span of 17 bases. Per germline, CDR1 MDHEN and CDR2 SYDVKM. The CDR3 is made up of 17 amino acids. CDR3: CASSPPSGAYSNQPQHF. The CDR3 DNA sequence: TGTGCCAGCAGTCCCCCCTCCGGGGCATATAGCAATCAGCCCCAGCATTTT.

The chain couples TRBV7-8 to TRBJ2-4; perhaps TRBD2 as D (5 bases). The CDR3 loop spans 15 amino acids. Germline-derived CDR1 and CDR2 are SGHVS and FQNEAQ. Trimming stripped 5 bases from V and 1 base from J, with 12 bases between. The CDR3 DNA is TGTGCCAGCAGCCCGGTAGCGAAGGCCAAAAACATTCAGTACTTC. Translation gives CASSPVAKAKNIQYF.